This entry lists 21 T cell receptor beta chains sequenced from one sample in a study of blood T cell repertoires in COVID-19. Data came from immunoSEQ multiplex PCR; TCRdb stores just in-frame clones and leaves some out. The profile shows 110,000 to 150,000 clones, around 90% of them singletons. Sequenced input: peripheral blood. Every receptor here comes from a woman in her 50s with acute or convalescent COVID-19.

This chain joins TRBV5-8 and TRBJ1-3; D unresolved. The CDR3 has 13 amino acids. Germline assignment: CDR1 SGHTS and CDR2 YDEGEE. V was cut by 1 base and J by 3 bases, with 5 bases left in between. The CDR3 here is CASSLSVGNTIYF. The CDR3 DNA reads as TGTGCCAGCAGCTTGTCGGTTGGAAACACCATATATTTT.

A single count supports this clone. This chain links TRBV12-3 or TRBV12-4 with TRBJ1-5; D gene ambiguous. CDR3 length: 13 amino acids. Trimming removed 5 bases at V and 5 bases at J, with 10 bases between. The CDR3 nucleotides read TGTGCCAGCAGTGCAGCAGGCGATCAGCCCCAGCATTTT. This translates into CASSAAGDQPQHF.

The chain has TRBV29-1 and TRBJ1-5; 7 bases are a match to TRBD1. The CDR3 is made up of 13 amino acids. Germline V lookup: CDR1 SQVTM, CDR2 ANQGSEA. The junction had 2 bases not matched to a gene; V was cut back by 6 bases and J by 0 bases. CDR3 amino acids: CSVRQGSNQPQHF. The CDR3, as DNA: TGCAGCGTGCGACAGGGTAGCAATCAGCCCCAGCATTTT. The whole variable domain, filled in from reference TRBV29-1 and TRBJ1-5, reads SAVISQKPSRDICQRGTSLTIQCQVDSQVTMMFWYRQQPGQSLTLIATANQGSEATYESGFVIDKFPISRPNLTFSTLTVSNMSPEDSSIYLCSVRQGSNQPQHFGDGTRLSIL.

This chain joins TRBV7-6 and TRBJ1-1; possible D gene TRBD1, 6 bases. With 5 bases removed from V and 1 base from J, the gap between germline ends came to 14 bases. Germline CDR1 is SGHVS and CDR2 is FNYEAQ. This CDR3 contains 15 residues. CDR3 bases: TGTGCCAGCAGCCCAGGGGAGTATTGGAACACTGAAGCTTTCTTT. This translates into CASSPGEYWNTEAFF.

Note on this clone: Within the sample, other DNA sequences also encode this same CDR3. The chain uses TRBV5-1 and TRBJ2-1; 8 bases agree with TRBD2. This CDR3 contains 16 residues. Trimming removed 0 bases from V and 2 bases from J; junction bases left unmatched: 4. Per the germline V gene, CDR1 is SGHRS and CDR2 is YFSETQ. In DNA form, the CDR3 reads TGCGCCAGCAGCTTGGAAGGCGGGGGGCCCTACAATGAGCAGTTCTTC. Translating it yields CASSLEGGGPYNEQFF.

The chain uses TRBV7-9 and TRBJ2-5, with 10 positions matching TRBD2. Germline loops: CDR1 SEHNR, CDR2 FQNEAQ (reference sequence). This CDR3 region has 18 residues. Trimming cost V 1 base and J 4 bases; bases outside gene matches: 12. The CDR3 loop is CASSLEYGSSGSRETQYF. CDR3 bases: TGTGCCAGCAGCTTAGAGTATGGGTCTAGCGGGAGTCGAGAGACCCAGTACTTC.

CDR3 sequence reads: CASSSTGFYDTGELFF. CDR3 nucleotides: TGCGCCAGCAGCTCGACAGGGTTTTACGACACCGGGGAGCTGTTTTTT. The rearrangement uses TRBV5-1 and TRBJ2-2; 7 bases line up with TRBD1. The germline gives CDR1 SGHRS, CDR2 YFSETQ. The CDR3 is made up of 16 amino acids. V lost 3 bases, J lost 3 bases, and 8 bases stayed unmatched. The full variable domain, its missing parts supplied by reference TRBV5-1 and TRBJ2-2, is KAGVTQTPRYLIKTRGQQVTLSCSPISGHRSVSWYQQTPGQGLQFLFEYFSETQRNKGNFPGRFSGRQFSNSRSEMNVSTLELGDSALYLCASSSTGFYDTGELFFGEGSRLTVL.

The chain recombines TRBV10-3 with TRBJ1-3; D is undetermined. The germline gives CDR1 ENHRY, CDR2 SYGVKD. V gave up 3 bases and J gave up 0 bases, with 3 bases separating them. CDR3 length: 13 residues. The DNA for the CDR3 is TGTGCCATCAGTGACAGCTCTGGAAACACCATATATTTT. Translating gives CAISDSSGNTIYF.

The chain carries TRBV13 and TRBJ1-1; TRBD1 agrees at 8 bases. Germline V gene data show CDR1 as PRHDT and CDR2 as FYEKMQ (reference sequence). J gave up 4 bases and V 11 bases, and 9 bases lay outside the gene matches. CDR3 size: 13 residues. The CDR3 loop is CAGDRGIGTEAFF. The CDR3 DNA sequence: TGTGCCGGAGACAGGGGAATCGGCACTGAAGCTTTCTTT.

The rearrangement links TRBV6-2 or TRBV6-3 to TRBJ2-1; D remains unclear. V lost 3 bases and J lost 10, with 10 bases in between. The CDR3 has 12 amino acids. Per germline, CDR1 MNHEY and CDR2 SVGEGT. CDR3 sequence: CASSYSLREQFF. DNA for the CDR3: TGTGCCAGCAGTTATTCTCTGCGCGAGCAGTTCTTC.

Note on this clone: This same CDR3 is encoded by further DNA sequences in the sample. The gene calls are TRBV18 and TRBJ2-2; unclear D gene. From germline, CDR1 is KGHSH and CDR2 LQKENI. This CDR3 is built from 13 residues. Trimming took off 3 bases at V and 4 bases at J, with 6 bases between the two ends. CDR3: CASSPSSTGELFF. CDR3 bases: TGTGCCAGCTCACCCTCTTCCACCGGGGAGCTGTTTTTT.

The gene calls are TRBV18 and TRBJ2-7; the D gene is possibly TRBD2 (5 bases). This CDR3 spans 15 amino acids. The V gene's germline CDR1 is KGHSH and CDR2 LQKENI. Trimming took off 3 bases at V and 0 bases at J, with 12 bases between the two ends. CDR3 DNA: TGTGCCAGCTCACCGGACTCTCTGAGCTCCTACGAGCAGTACTTC. It codes for CASSPDSLSSYEQYF.

The chain has TRBV27 and TRBJ2-7; D is perhaps TRBD1 (6 bases). Per germline, CDR1 MNHEY and CDR2 SMNVEV (reference sequence). The CDR3 totals 13 residues. Deletions cut 5 bases from V and 3 bases from J, with 11 bases between. CDR3 loop: CASSPGHYYEQYF. CDR3 sequence (DNA): TGTGCCAGCAGTCCGGGACACTACTACGAGCAGTACTTC.

This chain's CDR3 is CASSFHGRRNEQYF. Here the CDR3 DNA reads TGTGCCAGCAGCTTCCACGGGAGGAGGAACGAGCAGTACTTC. The chain joins TRBV5-4 to TRBJ2-7; 7 bases line up with TRBD2. This CDR3 spans 14 amino acids. Germline CDR1 is SGHNT and CDR2 is YYREEE (reference sequence). V lost 2 bases to trimming and J lost 5 bases; unmatched junction nucleotides: 7.

This chain uses TRBV9 with TRBJ2-5; weak D call: TRBD2 (7 bases). Trimming left V 0 bases short and J 4 bases short, with 19 bases between. This CDR3 spans 17 amino acids. The germline V gene has CDR1 SGDLS and CDR2 YYNGEE. CDR3 in DNA: TGTGCCAGCAGCGTAGCCCCGGGGACCGGGGGGCCAGAGACCCAGTACTTC. Protein sequence: CASSVAPGTGGPETQYF.

The chain has TRBV6-2 or TRBV6-3 and TRBJ1-4, with TRBD1 as a possible D gene (6 bases). This CDR3 has 12 amino acids. Germline CDR1 MNHEY, CDR2 SVGEGT. V lost 6 bases and J 10 bases, leaving 12 bases between the germline ends. Written as DNA, the CDR3 is TGTGCCAGCAGCTTGACAGGCGGAAAACTGTTTTTT. It encodes CASSLTGGKLFF.

This clone was recorded once. The chain uses TRBV3-1 (or the pseudogene TRBV3-2) and TRBJ1-2, with D possibly matching TRBD1 (5 bases). The germline V gene has CDR1 LGHDT and CDR2 YNNKEL (reference sequence). The CDR3 length is 15 residues. V was cut by 1 base and J by 7 bases, with 16 bases left in between. In nucleotides, the CDR3 is TGTGCCAGCAGCCAAGTCCGTAAAGGGGCTAGTGGCTACACCTTC. Translated: CASSQVRKGASGYTF.

This chain links TRBV7-2 with TRBJ2-5; D may be TRBD2 (5 bases). V lost 5 bases and J 7 bases, leaving 11 bases between the germline ends. CDR1 is SGHTA and CDR2 is FQGNSA in the germline V gene. This CDR3 contains 12 residues. The DNA of the CDR3 is TGTGCCAGCAGCCAAACCAGCGGGACCCAGTACTTC. Translating it yields CASSQTSGTQYF.

CDR3 protein: CASSKALNTSGTASRGYTF. The CDR3 region has the DNA TGTGCCAGCAGCAAAGCCCTCAATACCTCCGGGACTGCCTCGAGGGGCTACACCTTC. The chain has TRBV21-1 and TRBJ1-2. TRBV21-1 is a pseudogene locus. The CDR3 loop spans 19 amino acids.

The chain links TRBV7-9 to TRBJ1-5; D is perhaps TRBD1 (5 bases). Trimming cost V 1 base and J 5 bases, with 9 bases left between them. The CDR3 totals 14 residues. Germline CDR1 SEHNR, CDR2 FQNEAQ (reference sequence). In nucleotides, the CDR3 is TGTGCCAGCAGCTTAGATGCGGGGGATCAGCCCCAGCATTTT. Amino acids: CASSLDAGDQPQHF.

The CDR3 DNA sequence: TGTGCCAGCAGCCAAGGACGGGAGGGGTACGAGCAGTACTTC. Amino acids: CASSQGREGYEQYF. The gene calls are TRBV3-1 (or the pseudogene TRBV3-2) and TRBJ2-7, with 8 bases aligning to TRBD2. The V gene end was trimmed by 1 base and the J gene end by 4 bases; junction bases not matched to a gene: 3. In germline, CDR1 is LGHDT, CDR2 YNNKEL (reference sequence). The CDR3 is 14 residues long.